The 17 T cell receptor beta chains in this list originate from one sample, sequenced in a study of identical twins. Each CDR3 protein gets one entry after TCRdb re-called the 5' RACE reads with MiXCR. Of approximately 300,000 distinct CDR3 sequences in the sample, 8% to 9.5% are singletons; the top ten hold about 7.1%. This sample was also put to use in a study of yellow fever vaccine responses in identical twins.

Sequencing used CD8+ T cells sorted from blood. The receptors stem from a young woman in good health.

This clonotype came up many times. V gene TRBV7-9 combines with J gene TRBJ2-7, with 10 bases aligning to TRBD1. The junction had 2 bases not matched to a gene; V was cut back by 6 bases and J by 3 bases. Germline CDR1 and CDR2: SEHNR and FQNEAQ (reference sequence). This CDR3 has 13 residues. CDR3 amino acids: CASSGTGDYEQYF. The CDR3 DNA follows: TGTGCCAGCAGTGGGACAGGGGACTACGAGCAGTACTTC.

The rearrangement joins TRBV11-1 to TRBJ2-6, with TRBD1 identical over 11 bases. The V gene's germline CDR1 is SGHAT and CDR2 FQDESV (reference sequence). The J segment lost 0 bases and the V segment lost 4 bases, leaving 8 bases of the junction unmatched. The CDR3 extends over 19 amino acids. The CDR3 sequence: CASSWDRGFPLSGANVLTF. CDR3 bases: TGTGCCAGCAGCTGGGACAGGGGGTTCCCTCTCTCTGGGGCCAACGTCCTGACTTTC.

This clonotype has at least ten counts. The chain links TRBV9 to TRBJ2-3; 10 bases fit TRBD2. In germline, CDR1 is SGDLS, CDR2 YYNGEE. This CDR3 spans 16 amino acids. The trim removed 3 bases at V and 0 bases at J, leaving 4 bases unmatched. CDR3 bases: TGTGCCAGCAGCGCACTAGCGGGGAGTAGCACAGATACGCAGTATTTT. Its protein is CASSALAGSSTDTQYF.

This chain connects TRBV2 to TRBJ2-3, with D perhaps given as TRBD1 or TRBD2 (6 bases each). V was trimmed by 2 bases and J by 4 bases, leaving 16 bases between them. The germline CDR1 and CDR2 sequences are SNHLY and FYNNEI. The CDR3 is 16 amino acids. This CDR3 is CASSESGALFADTQYF. As DNA, the CDR3 is TGTGCCAGCAGTGAATCGGGGGCCTTATTTGCAGATACGCAGTATTTT.

The genes are TRBV7-8 and TRBJ2-5, with D perhaps being TRBD1 or TRBD2 (7 bases each). V was pared by 0 bases and J by 0 bases, with 17 bases between. Germline loops: CDR1 SGHVS, CDR2 FQNEAQ. CDR3 length: 18 residues. The CDR3 loop reads CASSLAREAGGDQETQYF. The CDR3 bases are TGTGCCAGCAGCTTAGCGAGGGAGGCAGGGGGGGACCAAGAGACCCAGTACTTC. The full variable domain, rest sourced from reference TRBV7-8 and TRBJ2-5, is GAGVSQSPRYKVAKRGQDVALRCDPISGHVSLFWYQQALGQGPEFLTYFQNEAQLDKSGLPSDRFFAERPEGSVSTLKIQRTQQEDSAVYLCASSLAREAGGDQETQYFGPGTRLLVL.

This clonotype was seen a handful of times. The chain combines TRBV20-1 with TRBJ2-1; D possibly matches TRBD1 or TRBD2 (6 bases each). Trimming removed 6 bases from V and 7 bases from J, with 19 bases in between. The CDR3 consists of 14 residues. In germline, CDR1 is DFQATT, CDR2 SNEGSKA (reference sequence). CDR3 residues: CSALPQGRRNEQFF. The CDR3, as DNA: TGCAGTGCCCTCCCGCAGGGGAGGAGGAATGAGCAGTTCTTC.

This clonotype was recorded at least ten times. The chain has TRBV4-2 and TRBJ1-1; D is possibly TRBD1 (6 bases). Germline loops: CDR1 LGHNA, CDR2 YNFKEQ. V was pared by 1 base and J by 4 bases, with 13 bases between. The CDR3 contains 15 residues. CDR3 sequence reads: CASSQVRVGGTEAFF. DNA for the CDR3: TGTGCCAGCAGCCAAGTCAGGGTAGGGGGCACTGAAGCTTTCTTT.

This clonotype was counted ten times or more. The chain links TRBV2 to TRBJ2-1; D possibly corresponds to TRBD2 (6 bases). The germline V and J ends were trimmed by 6 bases and 5 bases, with 17 bases remaining between them. The CDR3 totals 15 residues. From germline, CDR1 is SNHLY and CDR2 FYNNEI. The CDR3 DNA sequence: TGTGCCAGCAGGACGGGGAGGTCGTGGGACAATGAGCAGTTCTTC. This codes for CASRTGRSWDNEQFF.

The V and J genes are TRBV12-3 or TRBV12-4 and TRBJ2-1; 9 positions match TRBD2. CDR3 length equals 17 residues. Trimming cost V 5 bases and J 6 bases; bases outside gene matches: 14. CDR3 residues: CASSPGAGGQYGNEQFF. CDR3 DNA: TGTGCCAGCAGTCCTGGGGCGGGGGGGCAGTACGGCAATGAGCAGTTCTTC.

This clonotype was recorded at least ten times. This chain links TRBV12-3 or TRBV12-4 with TRBJ2-5, with TRBD1 as a possible D gene (6 bases). This CDR3 contains 15 residues. The V and J ends lost 3 bases and 2 bases respectively, with 13 bases between them. The CDR3, as DNA: TGTGCCAGCAGTTTGTCGCAGGGGCTACAAGAGACCCAGTACTTC. Its translation: CASSLSQGLQETQYF.

In its sample, this clonotype was seen many times. The chain combines TRBV7-8 with TRBJ2-3; D remains unclear. The germline CDR1 and CDR2 sequences are SGHVS and FQNEAQ. The CDR3 sequence is 15 residues long. Trimming pared 2 bases from V and 2 bases from J, leaving 11 bases between. This CDR3 reads CASSLPVGITDTQYF. The CDR3 nucleotides read TGTGCCAGCAGCTTACCCGTGGGGATCACAGATACGCAGTATTTT.

This clonotype was counted a few times. This chain joins TRBV2 and TRBJ2-3, with D tentatively TRBD2 (6 bases). Per the germline V gene, CDR1 is SNHLY and CDR2 is FYNNEI. The CDR3 spans 18 residues. The germline V and J ends were trimmed by 1 base and 3 bases, with 20 bases remaining between them. The CDR3 DNA is TGTGCCAGCAGTGAAGGTCGAGCGGGCCCGAGGTTAACAGATACGCAGTATTTT. Amino acid sequence: CASSEGRAGPRLTDTQYF.

The V and J genes are TRBV7-9 and TRBJ2-7; no clear D gene. V lost 5 bases and J lost 3, with 14 bases in between. Germline V lookup: CDR1 SEHNR, CDR2 FQNEAQ (reference sequence). The CDR3 length is 14 residues. The CDR3 bases are TGTGCCAGCAGCCCCCGCCAGGCCGACTACGAGCAGTACTTC. Translated: CASSPRQADYEQYF.

This clonotype was detected a few times. The rearrangement uses TRBV14 and TRBJ2-3, with TRBD1 matching 7 bases. Germline lookup yields CDR1 SGHDN and CDR2 FVKESK. The V segment lost 3 bases and the J segment 5 bases; nucleotides outside the gene matches: 14. The CDR3 covers 17 residues. CDR3 DNA sequence: TGTGCCAGCAGCCACGGGGATGAGGGGGCGCGAGGAGATACGCAGTATTTT. Translated, it gives CASSHGDEGARGDTQYF. Full variable domain (missing parts from reference TRBV14 and TRBJ2-3): EAGVTQFPSHSVIEKGQTVTLRCDPISGHDNLYWYRRVMGKEIKFLLHFVKESKQDESGMPNNRFLAERTGGTYSTLKVQPAELEDSGVYFCASSHGDEGARGDTQYFGPGTRLTVL.

The V and J genes are TRBV2 and TRBJ1-2; TRBD1 is a possible D gene (5 bases). Germline V lookup: CDR1 SNHLY, CDR2 FYNNEI. The V end was cut by 10 bases, the J end by 6 bases, with 15 bases between. The CDR3 has 12 residues. The CDR3 loop is CAIKTGTHGYTF. The DNA of the CDR3 is TGTGCCATCAAGACCGGGACCCATGGCTACACCTTC.

This clonotype has just a few counts. The rearrangement joins TRBV14 to TRBJ2-1, with 9 bases aligning to TRBD2. The CDR3 is 19 amino acids. CDR1 and CDR2 (germline): SGHDN, FVKESK. J gave up 3 bases and V 1 base, and 13 bases lay outside the gene matches. The CDR3 region is CASSQGPGLAGIIYNEQFF. CDR3 nucleotide sequence: TGTGCCAGCAGCCAAGGCCCCGGTCTAGCGGGGATAATCTACAATGAGCAGTTCTTC.

About this clonotype itself: One end of the junction fails to match germline, which may point to a read error. V and J are TRBV7-3 and TRBJ2-3, with D possibly matching TRBD2 (6 bases). The CDR3 spans 13 residues. CDR1 SGHTA and CDR2 FQGTGA come from the germline V gene. In nucleotides, the CDR3 is TGTGCCAGCCGCTTGGGGGGATCCGATACGCAGTATTTT. Translated: CASRLGGSDTQYF.